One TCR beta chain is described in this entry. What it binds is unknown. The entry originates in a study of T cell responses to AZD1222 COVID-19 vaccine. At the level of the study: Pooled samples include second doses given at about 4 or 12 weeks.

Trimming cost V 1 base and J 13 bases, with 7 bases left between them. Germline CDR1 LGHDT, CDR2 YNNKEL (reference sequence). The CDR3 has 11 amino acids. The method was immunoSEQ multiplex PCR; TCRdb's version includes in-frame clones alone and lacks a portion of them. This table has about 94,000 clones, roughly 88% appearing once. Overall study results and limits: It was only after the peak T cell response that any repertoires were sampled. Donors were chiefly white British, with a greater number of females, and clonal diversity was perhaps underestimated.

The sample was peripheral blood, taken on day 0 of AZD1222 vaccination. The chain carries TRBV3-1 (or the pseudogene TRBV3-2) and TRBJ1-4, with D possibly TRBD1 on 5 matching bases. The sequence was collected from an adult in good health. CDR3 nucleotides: TGTGCCAGCAGCCAAGGGAGGGGACTGTTTTTT. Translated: CASSQGRGLFF.